A selection of T cell receptor beta chains follows, all from one sample in a study of blood T cell repertoires in COVID-19. The repertoire was sequenced with immunoSEQ multiplex PCR; TCRdb's copy has only in-frame clones and lacks some. Here the sample spans about 220,000 clones, around 87% being singletons. The sequenced material came from peripheral blood. The receptors stem from a woman between 25 and 40 years old who had recovered from COVID-19. The CDR3 runs from the conserved cysteine through the conserved F or W. A D gene is named only where the DNA matches it firmly. A row's size may be missing; if present it is once, few, many or a size class.

V gene	clone size	D gene	J gene	CDR3 protein	CDR3 DNA
TRBV5-4	.	.	TRBJ2-7	CASSSSTTGGKSEQYF	TGTGCCAGCAGCTCTTCTACTACCGGGGGAAAGAGCGAGCAGTACTTC
TRBV6-5	.	.	TRBJ1-1	CASSYWAGENTEAFF	TGTGCCAGCAGTTACTGGGCGGGGGAGAACACTGAAGCTTTCTTT
TRBV5-1	once	.	TRBJ2-5	CASSSYGGQEETQYF	TGCGCCAGCAGCTCGTACGGGGGGCAGGAGGAGACCCAGTACTTC
TRBV5-1	.	TRBD2	TRBJ2-5	CASSWGPTSGGPQTQYF	TGCGCCAGCAGCTGGGGTCCGACTAGCGGGGGACCGCAGACCCAGTACTTC
TRBV12-2	.	.	TRBJ2-4	CASRLPRDRGAGEAKNIQYF	TGTGCAAGTCGCTTACCCCGGGACAGGGGTGCTGGCGAAGCCAAAAACATTCAGTACTTC
TRBV6-5	.	TRBD1	TRBJ2-3	CASRLRDRVTDTQYF	TGTGCCAGCAGGCTCCGGGACAGGGTCACAGATACGCAGTATTTT
TRBV10-3	.	TRBD2	TRBJ2-3	CAISTIRTSTDTQYF	TGTGCCATCAGCACCATTAGGACTAGTACAGATACGCAGTATTTT
TRBV6-5	.	TRBD1	TRBJ2-7	CASRHDRASSYEQYF	TGTGCCAGCAGACACGACAGGGCGAGCTCCTACGAGCAGTACTTC
TRBV12-1	.	.	TRBJ2-7	CASSFLWGGACEQYF	TGTGCCAGCAGCTTCTTATGGGGCGGGGCTTGCGAGCAGTACTTC
TRBV9	.	TRBD1	TRBJ1-1	CASSALDRFPAEAFF	TGTGCCAGCAGCGCCCTGGACAGGTTCCCAGCTGAAGCTTTCTTT
TRBV5-4	.	.	TRBJ1-1	CASSLGGFMNTEAFF	TGTGCCAGCAGCTTGGGAGGGTTCATGAACACTGAAGCTTTCTTT
TRBV18	once	.	TRBJ1-5	CASSPQAQGNQPQHF	TGTGCCAGCTCACCACAGGCCCAGGGCAATCAGCCCCAGCATTTT
TRBV7-2	.	.	TRBJ1-2	CASSLAGGQQTLITF	TGTGCCAGCAGCTTAGCGGGTGGGCAACAGACCCTCATCACCTTC
TRBV7-3	.	TRBD2	TRBJ2-3	CASSLLAGPGDTQYF	TGTGCCAGCAGCCTACTAGCGGGCCCTGGGGATACGCAGTATTTT
TRBV4-1	.	.	TRBJ2-2	CASSLDPRSRGNTGELFF	TGCGCCAGCAGCCTTGACCCCCGGAGCAGGGGCAACACCGGGGAGCTGTTTTTT
TRBV30	.	.	TRBJ1-4	CAWSVGQGNPNEKLFF	TGTGCCTGGAGTGTAGGGCAGGGGAACCCAAATGAAAAACTGTTTTTT
TRBV11-2	.	TRBD1	TRBJ1-2	CASSYYRTGLLGYTF	TGTGCCAGCAGCTACTACCGGACAGGCCTTTTGGGCTACACCTTC
TRBV29-1	.	.	TRBJ1-1	CSVDKLEAFF	TGCAGCGTTGATAAGCTGGAAGCTTTCTTT
TRBV2	.	TRBD1	TRBJ1-4	CASIPGQTNEKLFF	TGTGCCAGCATTCCGGGACAGACTAATGAAAAACTGTTTTTT
TRBV27	.	TRBD1	TRBJ1-5	CASSPRGNSNQPQHF	TGTGCCAGCAGTCCCAGGGGGAATAGCAATCAGCCCCAGCATTTT
TRBV15	once	.	TRBJ2-7	CATSRDLSIDYEQYF	TGTGCCACCAGCAGAGATCTTAGTATAGATTACGAGCAGTACTTC
TRBV7-2	.	.	TRBJ1-4	CASSAHLTGFGEKLFF	TGTGCCAGCAGCGCACACCTCACAGGGTTCGGCGAAAAACTGTTTTTT